What follows describes a single T cell receptor (beta chain). Its antigen is still unknown. The data derive from a study of beta chain features in type 1 diabetes. Study observations and caveats: Patients showed naive, central memory and Treg TCRB repertoires that appeared more similar than those of healthy donors. Shorter TCRB CDR3s, moderately but significantly so, were found in Type 1 diabetes patients in all four CD4+ subsets.

What was sequenced were expressed TCRB transcripts, since all of the isolated RNA had been reverse transcribed. Some clones are missing from TCRdb's copy, which holds only in-frame ones; the method was immunoSEQ multiplex PCR. Among 300,000 to 400,000 clones listed, roughly 9% were seen once. Trimming removed 6 bases from V and 1 base from J, with 6 bases in between. Germline values: CDR1 DFQATT, CDR2 SNEGSKA (reference sequence). The CDR3 contains 11 residues. This clonotype was sampled from a man under 40 with type 1 diabetes. This chain uses TRBV20-1 with TRBJ1-1; D is undetermined. The source material was central memory CD4+ T cells from blood. This CDR3 reads CSAVQNTEAFF. CDR3 sequence (DNA): TGCAGTGCAGTACAGAACACTGAAGCTTTCTTT.